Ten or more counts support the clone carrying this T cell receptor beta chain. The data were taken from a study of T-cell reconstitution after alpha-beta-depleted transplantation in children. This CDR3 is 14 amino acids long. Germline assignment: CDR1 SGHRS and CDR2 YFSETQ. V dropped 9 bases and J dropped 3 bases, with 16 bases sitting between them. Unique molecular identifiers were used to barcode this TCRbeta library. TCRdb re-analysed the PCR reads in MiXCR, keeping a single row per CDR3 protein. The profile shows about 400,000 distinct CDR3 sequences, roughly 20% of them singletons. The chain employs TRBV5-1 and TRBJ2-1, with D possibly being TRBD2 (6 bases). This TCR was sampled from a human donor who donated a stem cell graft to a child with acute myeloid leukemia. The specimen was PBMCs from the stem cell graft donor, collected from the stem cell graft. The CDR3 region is CATTLGGVYNEQFF. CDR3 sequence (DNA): TGCGCCACGACCCTGGGGGGTGTCTACAATGAGCAGTTCTTC.